The rows below give T cell receptor beta chains drawn from one sample of a study of beta chain features in type 1 diabetes. The table came from immunoSEQ multiplex PCR; TCRdb's copy has only in-frame clones and leaves some out. The sample yields around 300,000 clones, more than 9.5% seen once. Sequencing input: naive CD4+ T cells from blood. These receptors were collected from a woman aged 25 to 39 in good health. The CDR3 runs from the conserved cysteine through the conserved F or W. The order of the fields is D gene, J gene, clone size, V gene, CDR3 protein, CDR3 DNA. A D gene is named only where the DNA matches it firmly. Clone sizes are given selectively: once, few, many, or a class where the clone is expanded.

>TRBD2|TRBJ2-3|NA|TRBV2
CASSGGTRRLQSNTQYF
TGTGCCAGCAGTGGAGGGACTAGGCGACTCCAATCGAATACGCAGTATTTT
>NA|TRBJ2-7|few|TRBV6-6
CASSYDGMGAAYEQYF
TGTGCCAGCAGCTACGACGGGATGGGGGCAGCCTACGAGCAGTACTTC
>NA|TRBJ2-2|few|TRBV9
CASTRSRADTGELFF
TGTGCCAGCACTCGTTCCAGGGCGGACACCGGGGAGCTGTTTTTT
>TRBD2|TRBJ2-7|few|TRBV4-3
CASSQLAGTYEQYF
TGCGCCAGCAGCCAACTAGCGGGTACCTACGAGCAGTACTTC
>NA|TRBJ1-2|few|TRBV7-9
CASSLREYGYTF
TGTGCCAGCAGCTTGAGGGAGTATGGCTACACCTTC
>NA|TRBJ2-7|few|TRBV7-2
CASSLGSDSPPRYF
TGTGCCAGCAGCTTAGGCTCGGACAGCCCCCCGCGGTACTTC
>TRBD1|TRBJ2-5|NA|TRBV5-1
CASSLSRGQETQYF
TGCGCCAGCAGCTTGTCCAGGGGGCAAGAGACCCAGTACTTC
>TRBD2|TRBJ2-3|NA|TRBV19
CASSGGTSLADTQYF
TGTGCCAGTAGTGGTGGGACTAGCCTTGCAGATACGCAGTATTTT
>NA|TRBJ2-7|few|TRBV29-1
CSAGSYEQYF
TGCAGCGCCGGGTCCTACGAGCAGTACTTC
>TRBD2|TRBJ2-1|NA|TRBV6-4
CASSDRREGYNEQFF
TGTGCCAGCAGTGACAGGCGGGAGGGCTACAATGAGCAGTTCTTC
>NA|TRBJ1-1|few|TRBV2
CASRETGQWDINTEAFF
TGTGCCAGCAGGGAAACAGGACAATGGGATATAAACACTGAAGCTTTCTTT
>NA|TRBJ2-7|few|TRBV7-9
CASSLSWRSSSYEQYF
TGTGCCAGCAGCCTGAGCTGGAGGTCGAGCTCCTACGAGCAGTACTTC
>TRBD2|TRBJ2-7|few|TRBV29-1
CSATTSGRDEQYF
TGCAGCGCAACGACTAGCGGGAGGGATGAGCAGTACTTC
>TRBD1|TRBJ2-7|NA|TRBV25-1
CASRDATGGYEQYF
TGTGCCAGCAGGGATGCGACAGGGGGCTACGAGCAGTACTTC
>NA|TRBJ2-5|NA|TRBV7-9
CASSLEGSGVRGETQYF
TGTGCCAGCAGCTTAGAAGGGTCAGGGGTAAGGGGAGAGACCCAGTACTTC
>TRBD1|TRBJ2-6|NA|TRBV7-9
CASSFSGTGRLWANVLTF
TGTGCCAGCAGCTTCTCCGGGACAGGGAGGCTCTGGGCCAACGTCCTGACTTTC
>TRBD1|TRBJ2-7|NA|TRBV10-3
CAIKFMTGSSYEQYF
TGTGCCATCAAATTTATGACAGGGAGCTCCTACGAGCAGTACTTC
>TRBD2|TRBJ2-1|NA|TRBV29-1
CSVEGTSGRFPALLREQFF
TGCAGCGTTGAAGGGACTAGCGGGAGGTTCCCCGCTTTATTGCGGGAGCAGTTCTTC
>TRBD1|TRBJ2-2|few|TRBV5-1
CASSSTEGGRHTGELFF
TGCGCCAGCAGCTCCACCGAAGGGGGCCGCCACACCGGGGAGCTGTTTTTT
>NA|TRBJ2-1|NA|TRBV7-2
CASQLGGANEQFF
TGTGCCAGCCAATTAGGAGGGGCCAATGAGCAGTTCTTC
>TRBD1|TRBJ1-2|few|TRBV25-1
CASRWTGENGYTF
TGTGCCAGCAGGTGGACAGGGGAAAATGGCTACACCTTC
>TRBD1|TRBJ1-1|few|TRBV4-2
CASSQPDRTDTEAFF
TGTGCCAGCAGCCAACCGGACAGGACGGACACTGAAGCTTTCTTT
>TRBD1|TRBJ2-7|few|TRBV4-2
CASSQDRIEEPRQGSYEQYF
TGTGCCAGCAGCCAAGATAGGATAGAGGAACCGAGACAGGGGTCCTACGAGCAGTACTTC
>TRBD1|TRBJ2-5|few|TRBV7-2
CASSFQQGAEETQYF
TGTGCCAGCAGCTTCCAACAGGGGGCAGAAGAGACCCAGTACTTC
>TRBD2|TRBJ2-4|NA|TRBV19
CASAPGGAKNIQYF
TGTGCCAGCGCCCCGGGAGGAGCCAAAAACATTCAGTACTTC
>NA|TRBJ2-2|few|TRBV7-7
CASSQDPVANTGELFF
TGTGCTAGCAGCCAGGATCCGGTCGCGAACACCGGGGAGCTGTTTTTT
>TRBD1|TRBJ1-1|few|TRBV7-6
CASSSRDRANTEAFF
TGTGCCAGCAGCTCCAGGGACAGGGCGAACACTGAAGCTTTCTTT
>NA|TRBJ1-4|few|TRBV29-1
CSVLEGNEKLFF
TGCAGCGTTCTAGAAGGAAATGAAAAACTGTTTTTT
>NA|TRBJ2-7|NA|TRBV9
CASSVAGSYEQYF
TGTGCCAGCAGCGTAGCAGGGTCCTACGAGCAGTACTTC
>TRBD2|TRBJ2-3|few|TRBV7-9
CASSLRIGLARNTDTQYF
TGTGCCAGCAGTCTTAGGATCGGACTAGCGAGAAACACAGATACGCAGTATTTT
>TRBD2|TRBJ2-5|NA|TRBV18
CASSPSGVETQYF
TGTGCCAGCTCACCCAGCGGGGTGGAGACCCAGTACTTC
>NA|TRBJ2-3|NA|TRBV7-6
CASSLAGVGSDTQYF
TGTGCCAGCAGCTTAGCGGGAGTGGGGTCAGATACGCAGTATTTT
>NA|TRBJ2-6|NA|TRBV4-3
CASSQDGPGMFSGANVLTF
TGCGCCAGCAGCCAAGATGGGCCAGGAATGTTCTCTGGGGCCAACGTCCTGACTTTC
>NA|TRBJ2-3|few|TRBV5-1
CASSLRPSGASTDTQYF
TGCGCCAGCAGCTTGAGGCCCAGTGGGGCTAGCACAGATACGCAGTATTTT
>TRBD2|TRBJ2-7|few|TRBV11-2
CASSLRGLADSYEQYF
TGTGCCAGCAGCTTAAGGGGACTAGCGGACTCCTACGAGCAGTACTTC
>NA|TRBJ1-5|NA|TRBV18
CASSPPRQGNQPQHF
TGTGCCAGCTCACCACCTCGACAGGGCAATCAGCCCCAGCATTTT
>TRBD2|TRBJ2-5|few|TRBV9
CASSVGRTSGQETQYF
TGTGCCAGCAGCGTCGGGAGGACTAGCGGACAAGAGACCCAGTACTTC
>TRBD1|TRBJ2-7|NA|TRBV7-9
CASSPGQWVNEQYF
TGTGCCAGCAGCCCGGGACAGTGGGTCAACGAGCAGTACTTC